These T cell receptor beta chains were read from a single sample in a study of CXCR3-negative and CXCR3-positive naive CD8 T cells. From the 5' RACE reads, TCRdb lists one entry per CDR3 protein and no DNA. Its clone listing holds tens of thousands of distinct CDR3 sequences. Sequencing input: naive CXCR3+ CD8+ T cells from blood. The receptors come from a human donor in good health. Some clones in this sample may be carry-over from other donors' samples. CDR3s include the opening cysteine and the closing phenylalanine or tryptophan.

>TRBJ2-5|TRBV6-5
CASSYSGGSQETQYF
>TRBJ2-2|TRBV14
CASSPKLWASNTGELFF
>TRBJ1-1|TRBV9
CASSARDTMNTEAFF
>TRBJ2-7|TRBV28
CASSSGGEQYF
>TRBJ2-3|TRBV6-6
CASSYSDIPDTQYF
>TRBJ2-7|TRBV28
CASSLFGGGTGEQYF
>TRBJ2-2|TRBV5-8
CASSLRVSELFF
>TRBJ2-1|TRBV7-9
CASSPQNEQFF
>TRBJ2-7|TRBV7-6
CASSLPGPYEQYF
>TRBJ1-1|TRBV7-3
CASASQEYTEAFF
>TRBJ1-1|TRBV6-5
CASSYSTGGPEAFF
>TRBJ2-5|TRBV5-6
CASSWSGKTQYF